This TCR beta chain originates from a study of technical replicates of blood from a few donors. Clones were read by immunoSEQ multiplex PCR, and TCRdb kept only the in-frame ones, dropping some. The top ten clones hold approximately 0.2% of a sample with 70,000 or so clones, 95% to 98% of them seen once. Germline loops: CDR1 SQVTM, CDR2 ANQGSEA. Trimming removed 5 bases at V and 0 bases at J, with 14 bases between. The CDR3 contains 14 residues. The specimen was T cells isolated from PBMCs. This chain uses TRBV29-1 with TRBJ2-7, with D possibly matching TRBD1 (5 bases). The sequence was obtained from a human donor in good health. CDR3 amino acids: CSVSRQLSSYEQYF. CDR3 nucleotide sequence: TGCAGCGTTTCCCGACAGTTAAGCTCCTACGAGCAGTACTTC.